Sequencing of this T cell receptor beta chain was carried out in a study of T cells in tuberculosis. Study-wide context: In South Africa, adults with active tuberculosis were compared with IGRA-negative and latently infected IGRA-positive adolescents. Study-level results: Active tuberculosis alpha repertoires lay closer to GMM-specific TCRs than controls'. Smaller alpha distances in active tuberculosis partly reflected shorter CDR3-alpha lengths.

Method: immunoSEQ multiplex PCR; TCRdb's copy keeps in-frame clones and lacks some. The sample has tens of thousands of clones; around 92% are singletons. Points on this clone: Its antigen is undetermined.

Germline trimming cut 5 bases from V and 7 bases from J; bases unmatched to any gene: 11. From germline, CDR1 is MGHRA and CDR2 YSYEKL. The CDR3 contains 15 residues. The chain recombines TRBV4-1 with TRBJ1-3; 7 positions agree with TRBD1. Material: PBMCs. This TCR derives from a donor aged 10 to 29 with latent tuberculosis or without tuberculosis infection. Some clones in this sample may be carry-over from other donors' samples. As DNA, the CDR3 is TGCGCCAGCAGCGATCAGACAGGGAGTGGGAACACCATATATTTT. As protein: CASSDQTGSGNTIYF.